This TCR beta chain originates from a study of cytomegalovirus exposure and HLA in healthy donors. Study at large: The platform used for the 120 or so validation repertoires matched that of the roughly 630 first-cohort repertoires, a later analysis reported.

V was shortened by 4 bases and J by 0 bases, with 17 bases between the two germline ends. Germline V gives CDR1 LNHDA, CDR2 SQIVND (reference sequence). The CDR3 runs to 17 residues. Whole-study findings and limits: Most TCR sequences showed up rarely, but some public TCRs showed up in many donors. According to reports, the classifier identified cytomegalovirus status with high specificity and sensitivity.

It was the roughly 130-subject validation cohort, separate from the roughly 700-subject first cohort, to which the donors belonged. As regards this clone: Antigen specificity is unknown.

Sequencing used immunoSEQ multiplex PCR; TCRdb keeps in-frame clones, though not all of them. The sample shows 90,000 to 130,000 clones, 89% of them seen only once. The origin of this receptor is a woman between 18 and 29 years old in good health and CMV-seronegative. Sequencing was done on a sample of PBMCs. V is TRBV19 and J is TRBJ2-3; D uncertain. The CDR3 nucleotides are TGTGCCAGTAGTAGCCCAGCAGGCCGATATAGCACAGATACGCAGTATTTT. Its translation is CASSSPAGRYSTDTQYF.